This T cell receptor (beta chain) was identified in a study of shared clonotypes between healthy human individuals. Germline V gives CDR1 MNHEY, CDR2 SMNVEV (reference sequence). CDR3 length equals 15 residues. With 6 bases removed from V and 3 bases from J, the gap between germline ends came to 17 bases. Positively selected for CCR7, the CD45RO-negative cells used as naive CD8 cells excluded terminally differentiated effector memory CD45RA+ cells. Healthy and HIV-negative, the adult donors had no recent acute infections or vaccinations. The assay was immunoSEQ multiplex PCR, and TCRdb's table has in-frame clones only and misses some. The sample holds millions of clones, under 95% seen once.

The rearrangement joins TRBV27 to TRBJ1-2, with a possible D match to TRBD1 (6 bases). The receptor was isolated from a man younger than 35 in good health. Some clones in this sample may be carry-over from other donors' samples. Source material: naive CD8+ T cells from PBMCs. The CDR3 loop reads CASSPRRGRDYGYTF. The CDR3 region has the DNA TGTGCCAGCAGCCCGCGGAGGGGGAGGGACTATGGCTACACCTTC.